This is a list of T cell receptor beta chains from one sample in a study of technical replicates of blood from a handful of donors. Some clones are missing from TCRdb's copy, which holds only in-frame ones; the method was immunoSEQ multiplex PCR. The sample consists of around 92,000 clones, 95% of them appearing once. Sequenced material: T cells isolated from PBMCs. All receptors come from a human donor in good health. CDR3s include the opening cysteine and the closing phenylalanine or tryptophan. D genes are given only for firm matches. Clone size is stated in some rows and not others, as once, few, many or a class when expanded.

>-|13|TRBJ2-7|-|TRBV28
CASSFTSSYEQYF
TGTGCCAGCAGTTTCACCAGTTCCTACGAGCAGTACTTC
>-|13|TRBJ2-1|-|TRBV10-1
CASSVSGYNEQFF
TGCGCCAGCAGTGTCAGCGGATACAATGAGCAGTTCTTC
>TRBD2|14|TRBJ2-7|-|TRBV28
CASAGGGSTYEQYF
TGTGCCAGCGCGGGGGGAGGCTCTACCTACGAGCAGTACTTC
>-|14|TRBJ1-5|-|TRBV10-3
CAIRNNRDNQPQHF
TGTGCCATCAGGAATAACAGGGACAATCAGCCCCAGCATTTT
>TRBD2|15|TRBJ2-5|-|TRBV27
CASSSGLAGEETQYF
TGTGCCAGCAGTTCAGGACTAGCGGGGGAAGAGACCCAGTACTTC
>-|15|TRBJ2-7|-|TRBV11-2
CASSFMLASSYEQYF
TGTGCCAGCAGCTTTATGCTAGCAAGCTCCTACGAGCAGTACTTC
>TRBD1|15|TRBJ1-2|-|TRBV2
CASIGTGGAGNGYTF
TGTGCCAGCATCGGGACAGGGGGCGCGGGTAATGGCTACACCTTC
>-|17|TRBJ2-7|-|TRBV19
CASSIGAQQHTAYEQYF
TGTGCCAGTAGTATTGGGGCCCAGCAGCATACCGCCTACGAGCAGTACTTC
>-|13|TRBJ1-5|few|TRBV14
CASSQDHVQPQHF
TGTGCCAGCAGCCAAGATCATGTCCAGCCCCAGCATTTT
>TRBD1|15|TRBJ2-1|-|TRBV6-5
CASSHGTGGYNEQFF
TGTGCCAGCAGCCACGGGACAGGGGGCTACAATGAGCAGTTCTTC
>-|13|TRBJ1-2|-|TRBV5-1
CASSPRGDYGYTF
TGCGCCAGCAGCCCTAGGGGTGACTATGGCTACACCTTC
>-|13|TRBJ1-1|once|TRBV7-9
CASSSTGNGEAFF
TGTGCCAGCAGTTCAACAGGGAATGGTGAAGCTTTCTTT
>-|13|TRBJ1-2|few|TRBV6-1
CASMRAQNYGYTF
TGTGCCAGCATGAGGGCTCAGAACTATGGCTACACCTTC
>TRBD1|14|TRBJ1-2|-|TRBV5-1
CASSPGQGNYGYTF
TGCGCCAGCAGCCCGGGACAGGGGAACTATGGCTACACCTTC
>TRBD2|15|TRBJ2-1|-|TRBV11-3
CASSSRLAGVDEQFF
TGTGCCAGCAGCTCTCGACTAGCGGGGGTAGATGAGCAGTTCTTC
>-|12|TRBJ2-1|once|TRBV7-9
CASSKRDNEQFF
TGTGCCAGCAGCAAGCGGGACAATGAGCAGTTCTTC
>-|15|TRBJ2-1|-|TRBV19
CASSRANSDFFEQFF
TGTGCCAGTAGTAGGGCTAATTCGGACTTCTTTGAGCAGTTCTTC
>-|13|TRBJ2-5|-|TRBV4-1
CASSRVQGGTQYF
TGCGCCAGCAGCCGGGTTCAGGGGGGGACCCAGTACTTC
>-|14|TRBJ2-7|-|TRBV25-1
CASTLTGPVYEQYF
TGTGCCAGCACCTTAACAGGGCCCGTATACGAGCAGTACTTC
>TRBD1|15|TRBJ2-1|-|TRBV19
CASSFGQGPYNEQFF
TGTGCCAGTAGTTTTGGACAGGGACCCTACAATGAGCAGTTCTTC
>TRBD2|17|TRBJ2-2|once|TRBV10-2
CASSEPASGGNTGELFF
TGCGCCAGCAGTGAGCCGGCTAGCGGGGGAAACACCGGGGAGCTGTTTTTT
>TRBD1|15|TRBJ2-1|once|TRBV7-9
CASSSGQGFYNEQFF
TGTGCCAGCAGCTCGGGACAGGGTTTTTACAATGAGCAGTTCTTC
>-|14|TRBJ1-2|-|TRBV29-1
CSGAGVDPNYGYTF
TGCAGCGGCGCAGGGGTCGACCCTAACTATGGCTACACCTTC
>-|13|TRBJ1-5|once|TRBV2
CASIPGVGQPQHF
TGTGCCAGCATCCCCGGGGTTGGTCAGCCCCAGCATTTT
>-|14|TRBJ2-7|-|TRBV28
CASSPPRSSYEQYF
TGTGCCAGCAGTCCCCCACGTAGCTCCTACGAGCAGTACTTC
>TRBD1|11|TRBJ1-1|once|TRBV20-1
CSADLTGRAFF
TGCAGTGCTGATTTGACAGGGCGCGCTTTCTTT
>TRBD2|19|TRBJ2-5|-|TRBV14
CASSLTPGLAGGTGETQYF
TGTGCCAGCAGCCTTACTCCGGGACTAGCGGGAGGAACCGGGGAGACCCAGTACTTC
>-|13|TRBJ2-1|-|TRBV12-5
CASGLDLWNEQFF
TGTGCTAGTGGTTTGGACCTATGGAATGAGCAGTTCTTC
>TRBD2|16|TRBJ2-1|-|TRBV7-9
CASRQPGTSGANEQFF
TGTGCCAGCAGGCAACCCGGGACTAGCGGGGCCAATGAGCAGTTCTTC
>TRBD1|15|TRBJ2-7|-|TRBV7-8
CASSLLGTGTYEQYF
TGTGCCAGCAGCTTATTGGGGACAGGGACCTACGAGCAGTACTTC
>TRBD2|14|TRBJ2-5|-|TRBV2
CASRVGGANETQYF
TGTGCCAGCAGGGTCGGGGGGGCCAATGAGACCCAGTACTTC
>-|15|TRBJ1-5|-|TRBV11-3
CASSRAAGIRQPQHF
TGTGCCAGCAGCCGAGCGGCGGGGATCCGTCAGCCCCAGCATTTT
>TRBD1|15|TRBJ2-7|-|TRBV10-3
CAIRTPTGATYEQYF
TGTGCCATCAGAACTCCGACAGGGGCCACCTACGAGCAGTACTTC
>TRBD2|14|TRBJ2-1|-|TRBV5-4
CASSQGTSVNEQFF
TGTGCCAGCAGCCAAGGGACTAGCGTCAATGAGCAGTTCTTC
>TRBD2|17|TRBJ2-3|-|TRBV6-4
CASSSSGLAGGRDTQYF
TGTGCCAGCAGTTCCTCGGGATTGGCGGGGGGGCGAGATACGCAGTATTTT
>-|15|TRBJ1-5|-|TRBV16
CASSQSRFSNQPQHF
TGTGCCAGCAGCCAATCCCGGTTTAGCAATCAGCCCCAGCATTTT
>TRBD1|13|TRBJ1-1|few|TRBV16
CASTNRGGTEAFF
TGTGCCAGCACGAACAGGGGCGGAACTGAAGCTTTCTTT
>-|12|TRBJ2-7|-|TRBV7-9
CASSTGNYEQYF
TGTGCCAGCAGCACAGGGAACTACGAGCAGTACTTC
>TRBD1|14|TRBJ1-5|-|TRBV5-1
CASSLQGEGQPQHF
TGCGCCAGCAGCCTACAGGGGGAAGGTCAGCCCCAGCATTTT
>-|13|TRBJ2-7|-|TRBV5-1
CASSPGENYEQYF
TGCGCCAGCAGCCCTGGAGAGAACTACGAGCAGTACTTC
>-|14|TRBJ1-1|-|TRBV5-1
CASSLAGDNTEAFF
TGCGCCAGCAGCTTGGCAGGGGACAACACTGAAGCTTTCTTT
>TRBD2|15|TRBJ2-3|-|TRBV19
CASSQERESTDTQYF
TGTGCCAGTAGTCAGGAGCGGGAGAGCACAGATACGCAGTATTTT
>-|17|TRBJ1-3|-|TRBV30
CAWGLSLTSSIRNTIYF
TGTGCCTGGGGTCTTAGCCTAACCTCGTCCATACGGAACACCATATATTTT
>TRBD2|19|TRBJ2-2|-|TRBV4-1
CASSQENIGLAGVAGELFF
TGCGCCAGCAGCCAAGAAAACATCGGACTAGCGGGGGTCGCCGGGGAGCTGTTTTTT
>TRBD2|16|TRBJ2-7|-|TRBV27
CASRGLAGGLSYEQYF
TGTGCCAGCAGGGGACTAGCGGGAGGGTTGAGCTACGAGCAGTACTTC
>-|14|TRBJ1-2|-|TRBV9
CASSVDGGRYGYTF
TGTGCCAGCAGCGTAGACGGGGGACGGTATGGCTACACCTTC
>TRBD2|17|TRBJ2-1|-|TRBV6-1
CASSVGTPGLAKNEQFF
TGTGCCAGCAGTGTGGGGACTCCGGGACTAGCGAAAAATGAGCAGTTCTTC
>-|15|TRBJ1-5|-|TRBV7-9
CASSDSHGSDQPQHF
TGTGCCAGCAGCGACTCCCACGGGTCAGATCAGCCCCAGCATTTT
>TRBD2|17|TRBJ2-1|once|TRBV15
CATSRARTSGRGNEQFF
TGTGCCACCAGCAGAGCCCGCACCAGCGGGAGGGGCAATGAGCAGTTCTTC
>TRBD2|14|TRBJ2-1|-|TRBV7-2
CASSFSGAYNEQFF
TGTGCCAGCAGCTTTAGCGGGGCCTACAATGAGCAGTTCTTC
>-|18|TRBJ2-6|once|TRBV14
CASSQDRYAYSGANVLTF
TGTGCCAGCAGCCAAGATCGGTACGCCTACTCTGGGGCCAACGTCCTGACTTTC
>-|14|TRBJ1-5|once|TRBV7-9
CASSSQGPNQPQHF
TGTGCCAGCAGCTCGCAGGGGCCTAATCAGCCCCAGCATTTT
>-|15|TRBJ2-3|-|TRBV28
CASSLSAPSTDTQYF
TGTGCCAGCAGTTTATCTGCGCCTAGCACAGATACGCAGTATTTT
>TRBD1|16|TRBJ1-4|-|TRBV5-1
CASSLLAQGDNEKLFF
TGCGCCAGCAGCTTACTGGCTCAGGGGGATAATGAAAAACTGTTTTTT
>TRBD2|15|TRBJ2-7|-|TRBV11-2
CASSRKGLETYEQYF
TGTGCCAGCAGCCGAAAGGGACTAGAGACTTACGAGCAGTACTTC
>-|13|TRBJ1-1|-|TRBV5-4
CASSLWGGTEAFF
TGTGCCAGCAGCTTGTGGGGGGGCACTGAAGCTTTCTTT